This TCR beta chain appears in the sequencing data of a study of T-cell memory formation after mild COVID-19. About this clonotype: Its antigen remains unknown.

TCRdb re-called the 5' RACE reads with MiXCR, one entry per CDR3 protein. The data contain 150,000 to 200,000 distinct CDR3 sequences, around 13% of them singletons. The V gene's germline CDR1 is ENHRY and CDR2 SYGVKD. This CDR3 is built from 17 residues. J gave up 2 bases and V 4 bases, and 8 bases lay outside the gene matches. Study findings and constraints: Day 15 to 85 contractors were CD4/CD8 balanced; later expanders leaned CD4+.

The rearrangement links TRBV10-3 to TRBJ2-3; 11 bases line up with TRBD2. The specimen was PBMCs or a T cell subset sorted from them (not recorded which). This receptor was taken from an adult woman who had mild COVID-19 (a few samples of this study predate the infection). Cell type and time point are not known. DNA for the CDR3: TGTGCCATCAGTGGCACTAGCGGGGGATCACTCACAGATACGCAGTATTTT. Encoded protein: CAISGTSGGSLTDTQYF.